This is a list of T cell receptor beta chains from one sample in a study of T cell repertoires in cytomegalovirus infection. TCRdb recomputed calls from the reads with MiXCR, one row per CDR3 protein. The sample contains hundreds of thousands of distinct CDR3 sequences, around 9.5% of which appear only once. Source material: PBMCs. Every receptor here comes from a human donor in good health (CMV status not recorded). Some clones in this sample may be carry-over from other donors' samples. Each CDR3 is given with its conserved first and last residue. Clone sizes are given selectively: once, few, many, or a class where the clone is expanded.

v_call	clone_size	cdr3_aa
TRBV11-2	few	CASSKAGASYNEQFF
TRBV7-8	many	CASSLSTGEPRYSGANVLTF
TRBV6-2/TRBV6-3	-	CASRPQRTSYEQYF
TRBV6-2/TRBV6-3	-	CASSYGQQETQYF
TRBV12-3/TRBV12-4	many	CASSLKGRLIDGYTF
TRBV7-8	few	CASSLARYYEQYF
TRBV7-4	many	CASSTSPGPIGNQPQHF
TRBV7-2	few	CASSLLHSATNEKLFF
TRBV7-2	few	CASTNSYEQYF
TRBV10-3	many	CAIRQPGPTDTQYF
TRBV12-3/TRBV12-4	many	CASSLDRRTDTQYF
TRBV15	-	CATSSKPTGELFF
TRBV7-8	few	CASRTDSYTDTQYF
TRBV7-8	-	CASSLEIAGIGEQYF
TRBV7-2	-	CASSLSSGAIDEQYF
TRBV6-2/TRBV6-3	-	CASRPTGTGSYEQYF
TRBV7-2	many	CASSLDGGGLAGGQETQYF
TRBV7-6	-	CASSLDGVAGNEQFF
TRBV7-8	many	CASSLGRPGYNSPLHF
TRBV7-2	few	CASSPTSGTYNEQFF
TRBV7-8	many	CASSIYPQGEDTEAFF
TRBV12-3/TRBV12-4	few	CASSLGGSFHF
TRBV25-1	many	CASSDFGITYEQYF
TRBV6-1	-	CASSERGRGPYEQYF
TRBV7-3	many	CASGGLAGRAGELFF
TRBV12-3/TRBV12-4	-	CASSFWPQGYEQYF
TRBV12-3/TRBV12-4	-	CASSRTGGLGTEAFF